Shown below are 7 T cell receptor beta chains from a single sample sequenced in a study of T-cell reconstitution after alpha-beta-depleted transplantation in children. As it was prepared, the TCRbeta library received unique molecular identifiers. TCRdb used MiXCR to reprocess the PCR reads, holding one entry per CDR3 protein. Of approximately 800,000 distinct CDR3 sequences detected, about 16% appear once; the ten largest clones hold roughly 5%. Specimen: PBMCs, mostly from graft donor cells, collected 360 days after TCRalphabeta/CD19-depleted stem cell transplant. Receptor source: a male patient younger than 18 who had a stem cell transplant for acute lymphoblastic leukemia, so the T cells may come from the graft donor.

This clonotype was picked up many times. The V gene is TRBV5-8, the J gene TRBJ2-1, with 15 bases aligning to TRBD2. Per germline, CDR1 SGHTS and CDR2 YDEGEE. Trimming took 4 bases from V and 7 from J; bases not matched to a gene: 3. The CDR3 spans 15 residues. In DNA, the CDR3 is TGTGCCAGCAGCGCCGGGACTAGCGGGGGGAATGAGCAGTTCTTC. Translation gives CASSAGTSGGNEQFF.

The chain joins TRBV20-1 to TRBJ2-2; D is undetermined. Germline V lookup: CDR1 DFQATT, CDR2 SNEGSKA (reference sequence). The CDR3 is 13 residues long. Between the trimmed V and J ends, which lost 4 bases and 2 bases, there was a span of 8 bases. CDR3 loop: CSANYGNTGELFF. CDR3 nucleotides: TGCAGTGCTAACTACGGCAACACCGGGGAGCTGTTTTTT.

In this sample, this clonotype turned up a few times. The CDR3 protein is CASSLPHTGWTTGGQETQYF. CDR3 bases: TGTGCCAGCAGTTTACCCCACACAGGTTGGACTACGGGTGGTCAAGAGACCCAGTACTTC. The rearrangement joins TRBV12-3 or TRBV12-4 to TRBJ2-5; possibly TRBD2 for D (6 bases). This CDR3 has 20 amino acids. Trimming left V 2 bases short and J 2 bases short, with 27 bases between.

The chain recombines TRBV14 with TRBJ2-7; D remains ambiguous. The CDR3 is 12 residues long. From germline, CDR1 is SGHDN and CDR2 FVKESK. Trimming removed 0 bases at V and 6 bases at J, with 6 bases between. CDR3 coding DNA: TGTGCCAGCAGCCAAGAGGCGCTCGAGCAGTACTTC. Translation gives CASSQEALEQYF.

This chain joins TRBV7-9 and TRBJ2-1; tentatively, D is TRBD2 (6 bases). Germline lookup yields CDR1 SEHNR and CDR2 FQNEAQ (reference sequence). Trimming removed 5 bases at V and 3 bases at J, with 11 bases between. CDR3 length equals 14 residues. As DNA, the CDR3 is TGTGCCAGCAGCCAGATGACTAGCTACAATGAGCAGTTCTTC. As protein: CASSQMTSYNEQFF.

This clonotype was seen a handful of times. This sequence joins TRBV4-1 and TRBJ2-2; D not resolved. CDR1 and CDR2 (germline): MGHRA, YSYEKL. The V and J ends lost 0 bases and 9 bases respectively, with 14 bases between them. The CDR3 runs 15 residues. The CDR3 reads CASSQEVLSGRELFF. CDR3 DNA sequence: TGCGCCAGCAGCCAAGAGGTCCTCTCTGGCAGGGAGCTGTTTTTT.

The V call is TRBV19, the J call TRBJ2-7; 8 bases agree with TRBD1. Germline CDR1 reads LNHDA; CDR2 reads SQIVND (reference sequence). The V and J ends lost 5 bases and 0 bases, in that order; junction bases with no gene match: 6. The CDR3 covers 15 residues. CDR3 bases: TGTGCCAGTAGTTGGGGGACAGGATTCTCCTACGAGCAGTACTTC. Translated, it gives CASSWGTGFSYEQYF.